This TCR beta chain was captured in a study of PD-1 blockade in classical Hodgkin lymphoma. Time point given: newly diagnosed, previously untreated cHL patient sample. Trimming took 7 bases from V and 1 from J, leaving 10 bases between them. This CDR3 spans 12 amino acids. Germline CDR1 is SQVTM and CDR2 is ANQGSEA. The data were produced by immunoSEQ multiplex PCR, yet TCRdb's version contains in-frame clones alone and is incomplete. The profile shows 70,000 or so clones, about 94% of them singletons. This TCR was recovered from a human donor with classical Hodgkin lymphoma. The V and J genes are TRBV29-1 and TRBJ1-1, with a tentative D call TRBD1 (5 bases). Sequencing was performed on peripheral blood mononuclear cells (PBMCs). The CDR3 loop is CSAGRGNTEAFF. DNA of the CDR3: TGCAGCGCCGGGAGGGGGAACACTGAAGCTTTCTTT.